This T cell receptor (beta chain) was identified in a study of PD-1 blockade in classical Hodgkin lymphoma. Germline assignment: CDR1 KGHSH and CDR2 LQKENI. V was trimmed by 2 bases and J by 3 bases, leaving 10 bases between them. The CDR3 runs 14 residues. Time point of the sample: cycle 4 day 1 (C4D1), after about 6 weeks of nivolumab. Following autologous stem cell transplantation, relapse occurred in every patient, and exposure to brentuximab vedotin varied. Profiling relied on immunoSEQ multiplex PCR, and the TCRdb table lists in-frame clones only, not all of them. The data show fewer than 50,000 clones, with 78% seen just once and around a third held by the top ten.

This receptor was obtained from a human donor with classical Hodgkin lymphoma. V gene TRBV18 combines with J gene TRBJ1-1; D gene ambiguous. The sample in question was peripheral blood mononuclear cells (PBMCs), obtained before the fourth cycle of nivolumab. CDR3 residues: CASSPTLGDTEAFF. CDR3 bases: TGTGCCAGCTCACCAACGCTGGGAGACACTGAAGCTTTCTTT.